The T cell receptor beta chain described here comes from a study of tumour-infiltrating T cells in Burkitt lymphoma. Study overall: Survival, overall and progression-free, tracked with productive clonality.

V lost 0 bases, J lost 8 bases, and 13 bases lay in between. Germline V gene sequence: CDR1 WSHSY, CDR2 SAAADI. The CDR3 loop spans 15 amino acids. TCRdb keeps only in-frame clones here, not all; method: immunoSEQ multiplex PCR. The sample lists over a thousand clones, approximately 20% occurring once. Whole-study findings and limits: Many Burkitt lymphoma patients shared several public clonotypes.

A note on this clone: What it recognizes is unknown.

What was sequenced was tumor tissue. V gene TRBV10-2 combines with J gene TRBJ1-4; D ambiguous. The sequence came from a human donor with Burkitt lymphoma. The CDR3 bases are TGCGCCAGCAGTGAGTCAGCCGGGTCTTGGGAAAAACTGTTTTTT. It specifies CASSESAGSWEKLFF.